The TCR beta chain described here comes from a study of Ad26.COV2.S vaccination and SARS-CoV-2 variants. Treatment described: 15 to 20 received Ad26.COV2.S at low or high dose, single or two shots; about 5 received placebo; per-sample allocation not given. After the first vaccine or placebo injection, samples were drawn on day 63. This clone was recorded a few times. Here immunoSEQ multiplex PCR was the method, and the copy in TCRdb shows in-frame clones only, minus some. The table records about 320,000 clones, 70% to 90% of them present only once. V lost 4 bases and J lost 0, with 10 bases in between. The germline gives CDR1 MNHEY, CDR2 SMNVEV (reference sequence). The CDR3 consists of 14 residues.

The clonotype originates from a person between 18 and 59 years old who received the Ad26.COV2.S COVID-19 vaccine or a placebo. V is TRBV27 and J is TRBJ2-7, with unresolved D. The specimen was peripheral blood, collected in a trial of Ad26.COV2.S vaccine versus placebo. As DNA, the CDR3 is TGTGCCAGCAGTTCGGTAGGGATCTCCTACGAGCAGTACTTC. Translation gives CASSSVGISYEQYF.